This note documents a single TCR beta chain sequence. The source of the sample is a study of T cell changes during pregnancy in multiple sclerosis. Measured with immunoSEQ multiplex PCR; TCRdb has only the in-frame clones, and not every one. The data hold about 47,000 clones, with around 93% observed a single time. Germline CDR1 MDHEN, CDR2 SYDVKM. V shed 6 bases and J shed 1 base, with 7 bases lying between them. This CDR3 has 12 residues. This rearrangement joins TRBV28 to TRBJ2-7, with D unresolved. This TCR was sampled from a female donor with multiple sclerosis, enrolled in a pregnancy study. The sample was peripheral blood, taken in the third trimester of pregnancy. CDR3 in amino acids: CASSSTSYEQYF. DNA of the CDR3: TGTGCCAGCAGCTCAACTTCCTACGAGCAGTACTTC.